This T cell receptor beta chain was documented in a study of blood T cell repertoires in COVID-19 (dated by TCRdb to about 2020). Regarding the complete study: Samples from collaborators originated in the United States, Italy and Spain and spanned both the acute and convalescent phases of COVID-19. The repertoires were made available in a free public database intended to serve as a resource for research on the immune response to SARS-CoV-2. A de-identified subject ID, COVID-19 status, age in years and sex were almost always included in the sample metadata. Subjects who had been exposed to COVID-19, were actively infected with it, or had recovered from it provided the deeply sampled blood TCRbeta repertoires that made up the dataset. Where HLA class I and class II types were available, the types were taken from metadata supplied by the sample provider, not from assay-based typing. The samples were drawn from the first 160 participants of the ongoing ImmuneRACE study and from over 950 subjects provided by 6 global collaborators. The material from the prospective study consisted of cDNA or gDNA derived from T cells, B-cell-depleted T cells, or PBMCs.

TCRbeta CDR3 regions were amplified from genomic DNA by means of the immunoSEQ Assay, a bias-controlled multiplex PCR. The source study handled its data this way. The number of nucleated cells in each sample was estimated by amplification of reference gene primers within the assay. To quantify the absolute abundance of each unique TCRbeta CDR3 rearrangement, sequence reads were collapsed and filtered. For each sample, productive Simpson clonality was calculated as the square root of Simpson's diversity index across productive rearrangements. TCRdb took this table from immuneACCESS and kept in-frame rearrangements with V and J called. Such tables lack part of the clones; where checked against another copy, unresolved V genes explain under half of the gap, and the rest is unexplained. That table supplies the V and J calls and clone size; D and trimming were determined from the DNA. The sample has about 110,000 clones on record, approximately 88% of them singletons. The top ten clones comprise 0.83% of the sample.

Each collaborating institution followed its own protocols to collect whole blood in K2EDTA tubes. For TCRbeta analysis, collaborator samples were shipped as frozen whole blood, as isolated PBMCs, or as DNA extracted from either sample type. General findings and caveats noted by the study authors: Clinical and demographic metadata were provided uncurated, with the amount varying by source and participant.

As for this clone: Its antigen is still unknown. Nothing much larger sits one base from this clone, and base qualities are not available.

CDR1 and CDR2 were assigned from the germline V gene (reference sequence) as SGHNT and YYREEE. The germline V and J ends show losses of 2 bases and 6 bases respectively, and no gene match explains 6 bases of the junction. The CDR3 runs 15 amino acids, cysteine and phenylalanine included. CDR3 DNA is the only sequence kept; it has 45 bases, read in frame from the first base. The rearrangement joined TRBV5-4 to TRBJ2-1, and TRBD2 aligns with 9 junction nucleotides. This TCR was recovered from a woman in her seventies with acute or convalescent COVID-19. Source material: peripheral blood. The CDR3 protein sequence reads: CASSFSSGASNEQFF. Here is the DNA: TGTGCCAGCAGCTTCTCTAGCGGGGCCTCCAATGAGCAGTTCTTC.